This T cell receptor beta chain was identified in a study of T cell changes during pregnancy in multiple sclerosis. The V gene's germline CDR1 is KGHSH and CDR2 LQKENI. The V segment lost 3 bases and the J segment 3 bases; nucleotides outside the gene matches: 17. The CDR3 is made up of 19 amino acids. Some clones are missing from TCRdb's copy, which holds only in-frame ones; the method was immunoSEQ multiplex PCR. The table has 65,000 to 85,000 clones, roughly 94% seen once. The TCR originated in a female donor with multiple sclerosis, enrolled in a pregnancy study. This material consisted of peripheral blood, taken after pregnancy. The V call is TRBV18, the J call TRBJ2-3, with TRBD1 identical over 8 bases. The CDR3 sequence is CASSPTLASGGASTDTQYF. The CDR3 bases are TGTGCCAGCTCACCTACTTTAGCTTCAGGGGGCGCAAGTACAGATACGCAGTATTTT.